One and the same sample provided the 31 T cell receptor beta chains below, sequenced in a study of a mutant IDH1 vaccine in newly diagnosed glioma. Regarding time point: week 11, during vaccination. Vaccination comprised doses that each held 300 ug of mutant IDH1 20-mer peptide, plus topical imiquimod. This table comes from immunoSEQ multiplex PCR, and its TCRdb copy is limited to in-frame clones, with some not included. This table holds around 31,000 clones, almost 90% found once. These receptors' antigens are unknown. This sample comprised PBMCs, obtained from a glioma patient whose treatment included an IDH1 peptide vaccine. The receptors originated from a man aged 18 to 30 with glioma.

This sequence joins TRBV30 and TRBJ2-7, with D unclear. Per the germline V gene, CDR1 is GTSNPN and CDR2 is SVGIG (reference sequence). The CDR3 extends over 12 amino acids. Trimming removed 1 base from V and 2 bases from J, with 6 bases in between. The chain's CDR3 is CAWSAFAYEQYF. The CDR3 nucleotides are TGTGCCTGGAGTGCATTTGCCTACGAGCAGTACTTC.

The gene calls are TRBV14 and TRBJ1-2, with D uncertain. There are 13 residues in the CDR3. Germline loops: CDR1 SGHDN, CDR2 FVKESK. The V end lost 1 base, the J end lost 6 bases, and 9 bases lay between the germline ends. As DNA, the CDR3 is TGTGCCAGCAGCCAAGCTAGGCACAATGGCTACACCTTC. It specifies CASSQARHNGYTF.

V usage is TRBV19 and J usage is TRBJ1-2; D gene unclear. Trimming left V 6 bases short and J 3 bases short, with 11 bases between. The germline gives CDR1 LNHDA, CDR2 SQIVND (reference sequence). The CDR3 is 13 amino acids. CDR3 sequence: CASRSMGDYGYTF. The CDR3 region has the DNA TGTGCCAGTAGGTCGATGGGAGACTATGGCTACACCTTC. Drawing the rest from reference TRBV19 and TRBJ1-2, the complete variable domain is DGGITQSPKYLFRKEGQNVTLSCEQNLNHDAMYWYRQDPGQGLRLIYYSQIVNDFQKGDIAEGYSVSREKKESFPLTVTSAQKNPTAFYLCASRSMGDYGYTFGSGTRLTVV.

The CDR3 bases are TGTGCGGTCTGGGCAGCCTACGAGCAGTACTTC. Protein: CAVWAAYEQYF. This chain joins TRBV30 and TRBJ2-7; D unresolved. This CDR3 has 11 residues. From germline, CDR1 is GTSNPN and CDR2 SVGIG (reference sequence).

The gene calls are TRBV5-6 and TRBJ1-1, with 8 bases matching TRBD1. The CDR3 extends over 15 amino acids. Germline CDR1 SGHDT, CDR2 YYEEEE. V lost 4 bases, J lost 1 base, and 6 bases stayed unmatched. The CDR3 DNA follows: TGTGCCAGCAGCGAAGACAGGGGACGGAACACTGAAGCTTTCTTT. Translating gives CASSEDRGRNTEAFF.

The chain links TRBV2 to TRBJ1-2; 12 bases map to TRBD1. CDR1 and CDR2 (germline): SNHLY, FYNNEI. The CDR3 is 17 residues long. J gave up 1 base and V 1 base, and 4 bases lay outside the gene matches. CDR3 in amino acids: CASSEGGTGGLNYGYTF. DNA for the CDR3: TGTGCCAGCAGTGAAGGCGGGACAGGGGGCCTTAACTATGGCTACACCTTC.

This clone was found a few times. V and J are TRBV15 and TRBJ2-7; D may be TRBD1 (6 bases). The V gene lost 5 bases and the J gene lost 4 bases, with 15 bases spanning the gap. The CDR3 runs to 14 residues. Per germline, CDR1 LNHNV and CDR2 YYDKDF (reference sequence). CDR3 DNA sequence: TGTGCCACCAGCCTACAACAGGGATCATACGAGCAGTACTTC. This codes for CATSLQQGSYEQYF. Complete variable domain (other parts from reference TRBV15 and TRBJ2-7): DAMVIQNPRYQVTQFGKPVTLSCSQTLNHNVMYWYQQKSSQAPKLLFHYYDKDFNNEADTPDNFQSRRPNTSFCFLDIRSPGLGDTAMYLCATSLQQGSYEQYFGPGTRLTVT.

The rearrangement joins TRBV6-5 to TRBJ1-4; D remains ambiguous. The CDR3 totals 13 residues. With 2 bases removed from V and 7 bases from J, the gap between germline ends came to 8 bases. The germline gives CDR1 MNHEY, CDR2 SVGAGI. CDR3 sequence (DNA): TGTGCCAGCAGTTACGGGGTGGGTGAAAAACTGTTTTTT. It is translated as CASSYGVGEKLFF.

V is TRBV5-5 and J is TRBJ1-2, with a possible D match to TRBD1 (6 bases). CDR3 length: 16 residues. Germline lookup yields CDR1 SGHKS and CDR2 YYEKEE (reference sequence). The V gene lost 4 bases and the J gene lost 2 bases, with 18 bases spanning the gap. The CDR3 region is CASSPRWGQGNYGYTF. DNA for the CDR3: TGTGCCAGCAGCCCACGGTGGGGGCAGGGGAACTATGGCTACACCTTC.

The V gene is TRBV19, the J gene TRBJ2-2; TRBD2 might be the D (6 bases). V was trimmed by 9 bases and J by 6 bases, leaving 20 bases between them. The CDR3 runs 15 residues. Germline V gene sequence: CDR1 LNHDA, CDR2 SQIVND (reference sequence). The chain's CDR3 is CASRTGEVGAGELFF. The CDR3 DNA reads TGTGCCAGCAGGACGGGAGAGGTTGGCGCCGGGGAGCTGTTTTTT.

The chain employs TRBV7-2 and TRBJ1-6; 9 bases match TRBD1. V dropped 6 bases and J dropped 10; count of bases not matched to a gene: 10. Germline V gives CDR1 SGHTA, CDR2 FQGNSA. The CDR3 is 15 amino acids. The CDR3 is CASRADRGIRSPLHF. DNA for the CDR3: TGTGCCAGCAGAGCCGACAGGGGGATACGGTCACCCCTCCACTTT.

The V gene is TRBV4-3, the J gene TRBJ2-1, with D tentatively TRBD1 or TRBD2 (5 bases each). V lost 0 bases, J lost 9 bases, and 15 bases lay in between. The germline V gene has CDR1 LGHNA and CDR2 YSLEER. The CDR3 consists of 15 residues. The CDR3 loop reads CASSQERGAGSEQFF. CDR3 nucleotide sequence: TGCGCCAGCAGCCAAGAAAGGGGCGCGGGTAGTGAGCAGTTCTTC.

This rearrangement joins TRBV6-1 to TRBJ1-6; TRBD1 agrees at 9 bases. CDR1 is MNHNS and CDR2 is SASEGT in the germline V gene. V was pared by 0 bases and J by 7 bases, with 4 bases of the junction left unmatched. The CDR3 contains 16 residues. The CDR3 spells CASSEALGQGNSPLHF. CDR3 in DNA: TGTGCCAGCAGTGAAGCGTTGGGACAGGGAAATTCACCCCTCCACTTT.

With regard to this clone: At one end the junction does not follow the germline gene, possibly because of a read error. This chain joins TRBV6-1 and TRBJ1-1, with D hard to call. CDR3 length: 13 amino acids. The germline CDR1 and CDR2 sequences are MNHNS and SASEGT. In DNA form, the CDR3 reads TGTGCCAGCAGGGAAGATATGAACACTGAAGCTTTCTTT. It is translated as CASREDMNTEAFF.

By proportion, this clone is medium-sized (0.01 to 0.1%). The genes are TRBV9 and TRBJ1-1, with a tentative D call TRBD1 (6 bases). Germline lookup yields CDR1 SGDLS and CDR2 YYNGEE. This CDR3 is built from 13 residues. Trimming stripped 1 base from V and 5 bases from J, with 9 bases between. Here the CDR3 DNA reads TGTGCCAGCAGCGTATCGGGGGCAACTGAAGCTTTCTTT. Its protein is CASSVSGATEAFF.

The chain joins TRBV5-1 to TRBJ1-1; the D gene is possibly TRBD1 (6 bases). CDR3 length: 15 amino acids. Trimming left V 4 bases short and J 3 bases short, with 16 bases between. Germline V gene sequence: CDR1 SGHRS, CDR2 YFSETQ. The CDR3 protein is CASSPQAGADTEAFF. DNA for the CDR3: TGCGCCAGCAGCCCTCAAGCAGGGGCGGACACTGAAGCTTTCTTT.

This clone has only one observation. The chain carries TRBV9 and TRBJ1-5, with TRBD1 as a possible D gene (5 bases). Trimming removed 4 bases at V and 3 bases at J, with 14 bases between. In germline, CDR1 is SGDLS, CDR2 YYNGEE. The CDR3 extends over 15 amino acids. The CDR3 DNA reads TGTGCCAGCAGCTCAGGGCCTTTGGACAATCAGCCCCAGCATTTT. It yields the protein CASSSGPLDNQPQHF. The full variable domain, rest sourced from reference TRBV9 and TRBJ1-5, is DSGVTQTPKHLITATGQRVTLRCSPRSGDLSVYWYQQSLDQGLQFLIQYYNGEERAKGNILERFSAQQFPDLHSELNLSSLELGDSALYFCASSSGPLDNQPQHFGDGTRLSIL.

For the CDR3, the DNA is TGTGCCAGCAGTTACTCAGGGGCCTCCTACGAGCAGTACTTC. It specifies CASSYSGASYEQYF. The chain is built from TRBV6-5 and TRBJ2-7; tentative D call: TRBD1 (5 bases). The germline CDR1 and CDR2 sequences are MNHEY and SVGAGI. This CDR3 is 14 amino acids long. V gave up 0 bases and J gave up 0 bases, with 6 bases separating them.

This chain joins TRBV14 and TRBJ2-1, with 8 nucleotides matching TRBD1. The CDR3 has 13 residues. Germline V lookup: CDR1 SGHDN, CDR2 FVKESK. Germline trimming cut 0 bases from V and 16 bases from J; bases unmatched to any gene: 8. CDR3 sequence reads: CASSQDLRDRKFF. The CDR3 coding sequence is TGTGCCAGCAGCCAAGATCTTAGGGACAGGAAATTCTTC.

V usage is TRBV6-1 and J usage is TRBJ2-2; D perhaps matches TRBD2 (6 bases). This CDR3 region has 16 residues. V was shortened by 3 bases and J by 0 bases, with 11 bases between the two germline ends. Germline V lookup: CDR1 MNHNS, CDR2 SASEGT. Here the CDR3 reads CASSEKAGSNTGELFF. The CDR3 bases are TGTGCCAGCAGTGAGAAGGCGGGATCGAACACCGGGGAGCTGTTTTTT.

V gene TRBV29-1 combines with J gene TRBJ1-1; D possibly corresponds to TRBD1 (6 bases). V lost 2 bases and J 6 bases, leaving 16 bases between the germline ends. Per the germline V gene, CDR1 is SQVTM and CDR2 is ANQGSEA. CDR3 length: 14 residues. The CDR3 loop reads CSVEPRGGRAEAFF. CDR3 sequence (DNA): TGCAGCGTTGAACCCAGGGGCGGGCGCGCTGAAGCTTTCTTT.

This clone was detected only a few times. This sequence joins TRBV4-3 and TRBJ1-1; D is perhaps TRBD1 (6 bases). V lost 0 bases and J 3 bases, leaving 11 bases between the germline ends. The CDR3 loop spans 15 amino acids. Per germline, CDR1 LGHNA and CDR2 YSLEER. CDR3: CASSQDHQGHTEAFF. CDR3 in DNA: TGCGCCAGCAGCCAAGATCATCAGGGGCACACTGAAGCTTTCTTT.

This clone showed up just once. This chain links TRBV20-1 with TRBJ2-1; a weak D match, TRBD1 (6 bases). V lost 6 bases and J 6 bases, leaving 9 bases between the germline ends. Per the germline V gene, CDR1 is DFQATT and CDR2 is SNEGSKA (reference sequence). The CDR3 is 11 residues long. The CDR3 reads CSAQGGNEQFF. CDR3 DNA sequence: TGCAGTGCCCAAGGGGGCAATGAGCAGTTCTTC.

The V call is TRBV6-6, the J call TRBJ2-1; 12 bases fit TRBD2. The CDR3 length is 15 residues. J lost 8 bases, V lost 6 bases, and 8 bases had no gene match. Germline V gene sequence: CDR1 MNHNY, CDR2 SVGAGI (reference sequence). The CDR3 region has the DNA TGTGCCAGCAGCTCAACTAGCGGGAGGAAACATGAGCAGTTCTTC. Its protein product is CASSSTSGRKHEQFF.

This rearrangement joins TRBV7-8 to TRBJ1-2, with TRBD1 identical over 8 bases. V lost 0 bases to trimming and J lost 4 bases; unmatched junction nucleotides: 10. CDR3 length equals 17 residues. CDR1 is SGHVS, CDR2 FQNEAQ, per germline. The CDR3 region is CASSLAGQGAGSYGYTF. The DNA for the CDR3 is TGTGCCAGCAGCTTAGCAGGGCAGGGGGCAGGTAGCTATGGCTACACCTTC.

This clone was picked up one time. The chain has TRBV2 and TRBJ1-5; unclear D gene. Germline-derived CDR1 and CDR2 are SNHLY and FYNNEI. Trimming pared 3 bases from V and 0 bases from J, leaving 6 bases between. CDR3 size: 14 residues. CDR3 loop: CASSEGYSNQPQHF. CDR3 nucleotide sequence: TGTGCCAGCAGTGAGGGGTATAGCAATCAGCCCCAGCATTTT.

The chain combines TRBV18 with TRBJ1-1; TRBD1 is a possible D gene (6 bases). The CDR3 covers 15 residues. The V end was cut by 3 bases, the J end by 5 bases, with 16 bases between. The germline CDR1 and CDR2 sequences are KGHSH and LQKENI. DNA for the CDR3: TGTGCCAGCTCACCTGTACAGGGAGGAGAGACTGAAGCTTTCTTT. Protein product: CASSPVQGGETEAFF.

The rearrangement uses TRBV28 and TRBJ1-4, with 7 bases identical to TRBD1. CDR1 is MDHEN and CDR2 is SYDVKM in the germline V gene. The junction had 8 bases not matched to a gene; V was cut back by 6 bases and J by 4 bases. The CDR3 is 15 residues long. The CDR3 nucleotides are TGTGCCAGCAGCTCTAACAGGGGAAGTAATGAAAAACTGTTTTTT. It translates to CASSSNRGSNEKLFF. The entire variable domain, with the rest obtained from reference TRBV28 and TRBJ1-4, is as follows: DVKVTQSSRYLVKRTGEKVFLECVQDMDHENMFWYRQDPGLGLRLIYFSYDVKMKEKGDIPEGYSVSREKKERFSLILESASTNQTSMYLCASSSNRGSNEKLFFGSGTQLSVL.

The chain couples TRBV29-1 to TRBJ1-1, with TRBD1 identical over 7 bases. The ends lost 3 bases at V and 4 bases at J; junction bases unmatched: 5. This CDR3 is 13 amino acids long. CDR1 and CDR2 from the germline V gene are SQVTM and ANQGSEA. CDR3 sequence: CSVDPGGATEAFF. CDR3 coding DNA: TGCAGCGTTGATCCAGGGGGGGCCACTGAAGCTTTCTTT.

This chain uses TRBV6-1 with TRBJ2-5, with D unresolved. Trimming left V 6 bases short and J 7 bases short, with 15 bases between. Germline CDR1 MNHNS, CDR2 SASEGT. The CDR3 spans 13 residues. The CDR3 nucleotides are TGTGCCAGCAGAGAAAGGCCCAAGGGGACCCAGTACTTC. It yields the protein CASRERPKGTQYF.

The rearrangement uses TRBV30 and TRBJ1-5; a possible D gene is TRBD1 (6 bases). The CDR3 is 14 amino acids. Trimming took 3 bases from V and 11 from J, leaving 20 bases between them. Germline V gene data show CDR1 as GTSNPN and CDR2 as SVGIG (reference sequence). DNA for the CDR3: TGTGCCTGGAGGGGAAAAGCCGGACAGTACTCCCAGCATTTT. It is translated as CAWRGKAGQYSQHF.